This T cell receptor (beta chain) is drawn from a study of blood T cells in healthy people across ages. Together with a sample-barcoded 5' primer, a J-beta primer mix was included in a second PCR lasting roughly 7 to 11 cycles. Using its own MiXCR run on the 5' RACE reads, TCRdb lists one record per CDR3 protein. There are roughly 1,500,000 distinct CDR3 sequences in the sample; roughly 40% occur only once, and 7.9% lies in the top ten. This clonotype was detected only once. The germline V and J ends were trimmed by 4 bases and 11 bases, with 11 bases remaining between them. CDR1 is SEHNR and CDR2 is FQNEAQ in the germline V gene (reference sequence). The length of the CDR3 is 11 residues.

The rearrangement joins TRBV7-9 to TRBJ1-2, with D maybe TRBD1 (5 bases). This TCR was recovered from a woman in her late teens or twenties in good health. The source material was blood. The CDR3 DNA reads TGTGCCAGCAGCTCGAGGGGAGAATACACCTTC. It codes for CASSSRGEYTF. Supplemented by reference TRBV7-9 and TRBJ1-2, the full variable domain reads DTGVSQNPRHKITKRGQNVTFRCDPISEHNRLYWYRQTLGQGPEFLTYFQNEAQLEKSRLLSDRFSAERPKGSFSTLEIQRTEQGDSAMYLCASSSRGEYTFGSGTRLTVV.